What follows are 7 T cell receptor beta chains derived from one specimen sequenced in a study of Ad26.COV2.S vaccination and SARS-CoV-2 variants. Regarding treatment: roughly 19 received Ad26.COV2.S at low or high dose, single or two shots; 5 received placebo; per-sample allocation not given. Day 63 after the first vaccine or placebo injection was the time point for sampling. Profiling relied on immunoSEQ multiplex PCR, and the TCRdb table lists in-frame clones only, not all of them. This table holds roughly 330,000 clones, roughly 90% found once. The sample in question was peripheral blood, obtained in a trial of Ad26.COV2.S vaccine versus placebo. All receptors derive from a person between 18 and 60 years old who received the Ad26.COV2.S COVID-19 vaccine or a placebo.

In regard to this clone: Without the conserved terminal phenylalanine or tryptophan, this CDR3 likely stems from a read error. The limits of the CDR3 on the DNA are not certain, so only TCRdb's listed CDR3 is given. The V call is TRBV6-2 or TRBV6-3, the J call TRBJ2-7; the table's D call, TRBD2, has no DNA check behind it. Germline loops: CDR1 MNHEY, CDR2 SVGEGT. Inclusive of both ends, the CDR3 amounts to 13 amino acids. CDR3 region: CASSSAVGGRAGL.

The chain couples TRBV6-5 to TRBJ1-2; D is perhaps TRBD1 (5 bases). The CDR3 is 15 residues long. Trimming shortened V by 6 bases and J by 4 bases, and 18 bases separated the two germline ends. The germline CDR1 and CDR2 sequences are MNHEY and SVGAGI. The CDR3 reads CASREGTAWGYGYTF. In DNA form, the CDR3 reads TGTGCCAGCAGAGAGGGGACTGCCTGGGGCTATGGCTACACCTTC.

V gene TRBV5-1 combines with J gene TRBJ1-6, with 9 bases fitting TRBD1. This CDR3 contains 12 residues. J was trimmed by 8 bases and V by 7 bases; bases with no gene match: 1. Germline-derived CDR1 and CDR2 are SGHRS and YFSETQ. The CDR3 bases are TGCGCCAGCCGACAGGGGGATTCACCCCTCCACTTT. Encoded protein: CASRQGDSPLHF.

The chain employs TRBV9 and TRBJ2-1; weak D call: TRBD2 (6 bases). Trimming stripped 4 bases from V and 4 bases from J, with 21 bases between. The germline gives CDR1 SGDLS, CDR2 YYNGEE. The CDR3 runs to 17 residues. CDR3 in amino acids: CASSPYLGRGSYNEQFF. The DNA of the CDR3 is TGTGCCAGCAGCCCCTACCTCGGGCGGGGTTCATACAATGAGCAGTTCTTC.

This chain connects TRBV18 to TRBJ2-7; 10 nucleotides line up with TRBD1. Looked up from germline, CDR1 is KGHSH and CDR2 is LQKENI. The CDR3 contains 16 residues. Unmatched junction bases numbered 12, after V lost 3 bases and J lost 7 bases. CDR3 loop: CASSPLGQGTPGEQYF. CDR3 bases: TGTGCCAGCTCACCCCTGGGACAGGGGACTCCGGGGGAGCAGTACTTC.

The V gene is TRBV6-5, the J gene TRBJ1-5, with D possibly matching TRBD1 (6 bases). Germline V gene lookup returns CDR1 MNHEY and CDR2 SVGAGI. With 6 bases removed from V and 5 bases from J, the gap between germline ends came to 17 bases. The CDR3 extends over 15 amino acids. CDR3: CASSQWDNRDQPQHF. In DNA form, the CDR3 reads TGTGCCAGCAGCCAATGGGACAATAGGGATCAGCCCCAGCATTTT.

This chain's CDR3 is CASSLSEGSSGNTIYF. Written as DNA, the CDR3 is TGCGCCAGCAGCTTGTCGGAAGGCAGCTCTGGAAACACCATATATTTT. The chain recombines TRBV5-1 with TRBJ1-3, with unresolved D. Germline V lookup: CDR1 SGHRS, CDR2 YFSETQ. This CDR3 is 16 amino acids long. Trimming stripped 1 base from V and 0 bases from J, with 11 bases between.